This T cell receptor (beta chain) was observed in a study of post-analysis software for immune sequencing data. This clonotype was recorded only once. The antigen is not known. Incorporated into the TCR beta cDNA libraries were unique molecular identifiers, which served to reduce PCR and sequencing biases. In TCRdb, the PCR reads were re-called with MiXCR into one record per CDR3 protein. This repertoire shows about 820,000 distinct CDR3 sequences, about 50% found once; its top ten account for under 6%. The CDR3 has 16 residues. Looked up from germline, CDR1 is SGHRS and CDR2 is YFSETQ. The junction had 9 bases not matched to a gene; V was cut back by 6 bases and J by 3 bases. Study conclusions and caveats: Patients had higher frequencies than controls of five or six TRBV segments, including TRBV5-6, TRBV5-1 and TRBV20-1.

The chain combines TRBV5-1 with TRBJ2-7, with 13 nucleotides matching TRBD2. The TCR originated in a girl between 10 and 17 years old with multiple sclerosis. Sample: blood. The CDR3 nucleotides read TGCGCCAGCAATTCGGGCGGACTAGCGGGAGTCTACGAGCAGTACTTC. It specifies CASNSGGLAGVYEQYF.